These 13 T cell receptor beta chains share one sample of origin, sequenced in a study of shared T cell receptors in the human thymus. Repertoires were generated with immunoSEQ multiplex PCR, while TCRdb's copy carries only in-frame clones and drops some. The data show 640,000 or so clones, more than 70% seen once. The sample was also linked to a second study, of human thymus T cells.

The source material was thymocytes. The receptor set was obtained from a boy less than two years old with a congenital heart defect.

The J gene is TRBJ2-1, the V gene TRBV4-3; 9 bases line up with TRBD2. Germline assignment: CDR1 LGHNA and CDR2 YSLEER. The CDR3 is made up of 19 amino acids. The junction had 19 bases not matched to a gene; V was cut back by 1 base and J by 9 bases. This CDR3 reads CASSQGFPFGAGGTTEQFF. For the CDR3, the DNA is TGCGCCAGCAGCCAAGGTTTCCCTTTTGGGGCGGGAGGGACAACTGAGCAGTTCTTC.

The genes are TRBV7-9 and TRBJ2-7; D is possibly TRBD1 (6 bases). Trimming left V 3 bases short and J 3 bases short, with 24 bases between. The CDR3 runs to 18 residues. Germline V gene sequence: CDR1 SEHNR, CDR2 FQNEAQ (reference sequence). This CDR3 reads CASSFPTITEQGSYEQYF. The CDR3 DNA reads TGTGCCAGCAGCTTCCCCACAATTACCGAACAGGGCAGCTACGAGCAGTACTTC.

The chain has TRBV30 and TRBJ2-7; tentatively, D is TRBD1 (5 bases). CDR1 and CDR2 (germline): GTSNPN, SVGIG (reference sequence). The V end lost 1 base, the J end lost 2 bases, and 18 bases lay between the germline ends. The CDR3 length is 16 residues. CDR3 sequence (DNA): TGTGCCTGGAGTGCCCCACGCGGACAAAGAGCCTACGAGCAGTACTTC. It yields the protein CAWSAPRGQRAYEQYF. The variable domain in full, with the rest retrieved from reference TRBV30 and TRBJ2-7, is SQTIHQWPATLVQPVGSPLSLECTVEGTSNPNLYWYRQAAGRGLQLLFYSVGIGQISSEVPQNLSASRPQDRQFILSSKKLLLSDSGFYLCAWSAPRGQRAYEQYFGPGTRLTVT.

The V gene is TRBV30, the J gene TRBJ1-2; no definite D call. V shed 3 bases and J shed 7 bases, with 18 bases lying between them. The CDR3 sequence is 14 residues long. Per germline, CDR1 GTSNPN and CDR2 SVGIG (reference sequence). The CDR3 region has the DNA TGTGCCTGGAGACCCACATCGGGGTCTGTTGGCTACACCTTC. Amino acids: CAWRPTSGSVGYTF.

V and J are TRBV6-6 and TRBJ1-5, with a weak D call TRBD1 (6 bases). Trimming took off 7 bases at V and 5 bases at J, with 9 bases between the two ends. CDR1 and CDR2 from the germline V gene are MNHNY and SVGAGI (reference sequence). This CDR3 is 12 amino acids long. CDR3 sequence reads: CASTAGDQPQHF. Written as DNA, the CDR3 is TGTGCCAGCACCGCAGGGGATCAGCCCCAGCATTTT.

This clone has just one count. This rearrangement joins TRBV4-1 to TRBJ2-1, with a possible D match to TRBD2 (5 bases). CDR3 size: 16 residues. V was cut by 1 base and J by 2 bases, with 12 bases left in between. The V gene's germline CDR1 is MGHRA and CDR2 YSYEKL. The CDR3 loop is CASSQVIGGPYNEQFF. The CDR3 DNA sequence: TGCGCCAGCAGCCAAGTTATAGGAGGACCCTACAATGAGCAGTTCTTC.

This rearrangement joins TRBV5-1 to TRBJ1-1; no firm D call. With 3 bases removed from V and 2 bases from J, the gap between germline ends came to 20 bases. Looked up from germline, CDR1 is SGHRS and CDR2 is YFSETQ. The CDR3 loop spans 17 amino acids. CDR3 sequence: CASSSTRVEARNTEAFF. DNA of the CDR3: TGCGCCAGCAGCTCCACCCGGGTGGAGGCCCGTAACACTGAAGCTTTCTTT. Complete variable domain (other parts from reference TRBV5-1 and TRBJ1-1): KAGVTQTPRYLIKTRGQQVTLSCSPISGHRSVSWYQQTPGQGLQFLFEYFSETQRNKGNFPGRFSGRQFSNSRSEMNVSTLELGDSALYLCASSSTRVEARNTEAFFGQGTRLTVV.

The chain employs TRBV27 and TRBJ2-2, with 9 positions matching TRBD1. Unmatched junction bases numbered 7, after V lost 5 bases and J lost 3 bases. This CDR3 has 16 amino acids. The V gene's germline CDR1 is MNHEY and CDR2 SMNVEV (reference sequence). In DNA, the CDR3 is TGTGCCAGCAGTCCACACAGGGGGCGCGACACCGGGGAGCTGTTTTTT. Encoded protein: CASSPHRGRDTGELFF.

V is TRBV25-1 and J is TRBJ2-5; weak D call: TRBD2 (6 bases). Germline lookup yields CDR1 MGHDK and CDR2 SYGVNS. Trimming pared 7 bases from V and 3 bases from J, leaving 12 bases between. This CDR3 comprises 13 residues. This chain's CDR3 is CASTVGRKETQYF. The CDR3 DNA reads as TGTGCCAGCACTGTCGGGAGAAAAGAGACCCAGTACTTC.

The table lists this clone with a count of one. The rearrangement joins TRBV28 to TRBJ1-6; no reliable D call. The germline V gene encodes CDR1 MDHEN and CDR2 SYDVKM. V was cut by 5 bases and J by 9 bases, with 20 bases left in between. The CDR3 loop spans 16 amino acids. This CDR3 is CASSHAASSHFSPLHF. CDR3 nucleotides: TGTGCCAGCAGTCACGCCGCTAGCAGCCATTTTTCACCCCTCCACTTT.

The CDR3 loop is CAISGKGGGAQYF. In nucleotides, the CDR3 is TGTGCCATCAGTGGGAAGGGCGGCGGGGCGCAGTATTTT. J is TRBJ2-3 and V is TRBV10-3; possible D gene TRBD2, 6 bases. The CDR3 spans 13 residues. Looked up from germline, CDR1 is ENHRY and CDR2 is SYGVKD. Trimming took off 4 bases at V and 10 bases at J, with 15 bases between the two ends.

The J gene is TRBJ1-1, the V gene TRBV15, with D tentatively TRBD1 (5 bases). The ends were cut back, 0 bases at V and 10 bases at J, with 18 bases in the middle. The CDR3 has 15 residues. CDR1 is LNHNV and CDR2 is YYDKDF in the germline V gene (reference sequence). CDR3 sequence (DNA): TGTGCCACCAGCAGAGAGCTACGGGGCGGACTAGGAGCTTTCTTT. Translated: CATSRELRGGLGAFF.

The CDR3 sequence is CASSVGVSWDQPQHF. The CDR3, as DNA: TGTGCCAGCAGTGTTGGAGTAAGTTGGGATCAGCCCCAGCATTTT. The genes are TRBV2 and TRBJ1-5, with no clear D. The CDR3 is made up of 15 amino acids. V lost 4 bases and J 5 bases, leaving 15 bases between the germline ends. CDR1 and CDR2 (germline): SNHLY, FYNNEI.